The clone carrying this TCR beta chain was counted once. Its antigen is undetermined. Other nucleotide sequences in the sample specify the same CDR3. The data stem from a study of beta chain features in type 1 diabetes. Whole-study findings and limits: VDJ junctions sequenced from type 1 diabetes patients showed fewer insertions and more deletions. When Type 1 diabetes patients were examined, their TCRB CDR3s proved moderately but significantly shorter in all four CD4+ subsets. A cDNA-based sequencing approach could over-represent cells with high TCR expression.

Sorting based on CD45RO/CCR7/CD25/CD127/CD95/CD27 separated CD4+ naive, central memory, regulatory and stem cell-like memory cells. The CDR3 loop spans 14 amino acids. In germline, CDR1 is SEHNR, CDR2 FQNEAQ (reference sequence). The V and J ends lost 0 bases and 0 bases respectively, with 3 bases between them. Sequencing targeted expressed TCRB transcripts, as all isolated RNA had been reverse transcribed. The assay was immunoSEQ multiplex PCR, and TCRdb's table has in-frame clones only and misses some. The sample has hundreds of thousands of clones, 13% seen once. Sequenced material: naive CD4+ T cells from blood. The rearrangement uses TRBV7-9 and TRBJ1-3; D is ambiguous. The clonotype originates from a man aged 18 to 29 with type 1 diabetes. CDR3: CASSLAGSGNTIYF. In DNA form, the CDR3 reads TGTGCCAGCAGCTTAGCGGGCTCTGGAAACACCATATATTTT.